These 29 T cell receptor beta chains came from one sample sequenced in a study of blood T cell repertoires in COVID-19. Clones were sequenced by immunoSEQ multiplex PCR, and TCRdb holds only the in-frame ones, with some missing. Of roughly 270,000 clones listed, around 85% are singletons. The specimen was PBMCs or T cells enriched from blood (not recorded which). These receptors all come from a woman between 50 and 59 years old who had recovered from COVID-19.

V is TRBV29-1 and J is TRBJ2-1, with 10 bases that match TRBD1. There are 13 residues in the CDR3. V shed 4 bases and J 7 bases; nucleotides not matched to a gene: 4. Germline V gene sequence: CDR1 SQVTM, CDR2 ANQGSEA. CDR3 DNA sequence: TGCAGCGTTGGACAGGGGGCTCTGAATGAGCAGTTCTTC. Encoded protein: CSVGQGALNEQFF.

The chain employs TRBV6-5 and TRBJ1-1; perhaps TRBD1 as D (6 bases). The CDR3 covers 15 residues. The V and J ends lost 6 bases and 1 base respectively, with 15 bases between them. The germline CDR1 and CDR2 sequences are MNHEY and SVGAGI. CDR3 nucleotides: TGTGCCAGCAGGGACCGGGACAACCAGAACACTGAAGCTTTCTTT. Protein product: CASRDRDNQNTEAFF.

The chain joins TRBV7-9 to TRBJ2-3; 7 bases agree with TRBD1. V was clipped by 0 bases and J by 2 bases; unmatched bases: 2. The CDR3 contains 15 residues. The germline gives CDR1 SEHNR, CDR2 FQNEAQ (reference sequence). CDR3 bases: TGTGCCAGCAGCTTAGCGGGACAGAACACAGATACGCAGTATTTT. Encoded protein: CASSLAGQNTDTQYF.

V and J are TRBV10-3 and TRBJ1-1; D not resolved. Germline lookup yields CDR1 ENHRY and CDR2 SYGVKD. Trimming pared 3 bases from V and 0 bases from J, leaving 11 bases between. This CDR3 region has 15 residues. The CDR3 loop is CAISDLRGMNTEAFF. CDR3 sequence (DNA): TGTGCCATCAGTGATTTGCGGGGTATGAACACTGAAGCTTTCTTT.

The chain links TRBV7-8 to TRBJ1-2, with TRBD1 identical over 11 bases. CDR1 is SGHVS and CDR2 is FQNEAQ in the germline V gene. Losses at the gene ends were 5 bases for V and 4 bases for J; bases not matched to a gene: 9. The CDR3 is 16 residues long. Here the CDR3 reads CASSPYTGTGGYGYTF. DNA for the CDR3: TGTGCCAGCAGCCCGTATACCGGGACAGGGGGCTATGGCTACACCTTC.

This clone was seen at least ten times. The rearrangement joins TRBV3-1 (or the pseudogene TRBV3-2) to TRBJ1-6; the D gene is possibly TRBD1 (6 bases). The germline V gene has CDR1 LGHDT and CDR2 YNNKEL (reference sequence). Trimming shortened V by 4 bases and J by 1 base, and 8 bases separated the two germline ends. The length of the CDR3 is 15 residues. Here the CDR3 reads CASSPGQSYNSPLHF. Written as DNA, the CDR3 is TGTGCCAGCAGCCCTGGACAGTCCTATAATTCACCCCTCCACTTT.

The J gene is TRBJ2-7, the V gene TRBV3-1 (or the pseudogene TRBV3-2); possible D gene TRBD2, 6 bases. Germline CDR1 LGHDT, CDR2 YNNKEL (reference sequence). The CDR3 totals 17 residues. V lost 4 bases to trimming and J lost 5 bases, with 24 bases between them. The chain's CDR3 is CASSPGHWRDMWNEQYF. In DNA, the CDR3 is TGTGCCAGCAGCCCTGGTCATTGGCGGGATATGTGGAACGAGCAGTACTTC.

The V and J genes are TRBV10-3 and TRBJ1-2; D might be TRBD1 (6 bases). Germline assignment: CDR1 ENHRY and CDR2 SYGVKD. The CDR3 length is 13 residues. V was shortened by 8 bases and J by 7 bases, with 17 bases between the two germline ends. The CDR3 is CAIGGTTDSGYTF. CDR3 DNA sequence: TGTGCCATCGGGGGGACTACGGACAGTGGCTACACCTTC.

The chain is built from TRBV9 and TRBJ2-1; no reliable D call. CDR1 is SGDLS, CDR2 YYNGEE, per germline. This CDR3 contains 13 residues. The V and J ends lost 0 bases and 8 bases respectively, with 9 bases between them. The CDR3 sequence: CASSVGLVYEQFF. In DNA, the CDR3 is TGTGCCAGCAGCGTAGGGCTCGTGTATGAGCAGTTCTTC.

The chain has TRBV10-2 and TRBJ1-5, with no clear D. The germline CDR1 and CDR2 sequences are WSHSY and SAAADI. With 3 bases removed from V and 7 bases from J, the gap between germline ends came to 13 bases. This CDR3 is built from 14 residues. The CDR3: CASSDVLRAQPQHF. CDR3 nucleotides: TGCGCCAGCAGTGACGTGTTGAGGGCACAGCCCCAGCATTTT.

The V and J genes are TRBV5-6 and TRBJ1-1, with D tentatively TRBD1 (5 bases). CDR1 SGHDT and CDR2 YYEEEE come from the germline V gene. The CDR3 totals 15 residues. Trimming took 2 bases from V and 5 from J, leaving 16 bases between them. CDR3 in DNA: TGTGCCAGCAGCTTTAGAGGTAGGGGAAGGACTGAAGCTTTCTTT. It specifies CASSFRGRGRTEAFF.

The CDR3, as DNA: TGTGCCAGCAGTGAAGCCAGCAGGCCCGAGCAGTACTTC. Residues: CASSEASRPEQYF. The chain combines TRBV25-1 with TRBJ2-7, with D hard to call. The V gene's germline CDR1 is MGHDK and CDR2 SYGVNS. Trimming shortened V by 2 bases and J by 6 bases, and 11 bases separated the two germline ends. This CDR3 contains 13 residues.

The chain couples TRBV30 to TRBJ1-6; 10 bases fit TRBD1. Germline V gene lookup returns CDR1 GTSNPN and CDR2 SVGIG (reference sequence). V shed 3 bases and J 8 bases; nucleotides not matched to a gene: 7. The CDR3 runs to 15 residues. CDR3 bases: TGTGCCTGGAGGGGGGACAGGGGAATTGATTCACCCCTCCACTTT. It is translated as CAWRGDRGIDSPLHF.

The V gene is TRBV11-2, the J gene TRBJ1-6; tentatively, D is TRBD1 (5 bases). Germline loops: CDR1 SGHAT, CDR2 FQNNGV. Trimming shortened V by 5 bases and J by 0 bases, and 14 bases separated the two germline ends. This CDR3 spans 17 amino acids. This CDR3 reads CASSLPGGSSYNSPLHF. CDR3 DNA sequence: TGTGCCAGCAGCCTCCCGGGGGGAAGCTCCTATAATTCACCCCTCCACTTT.

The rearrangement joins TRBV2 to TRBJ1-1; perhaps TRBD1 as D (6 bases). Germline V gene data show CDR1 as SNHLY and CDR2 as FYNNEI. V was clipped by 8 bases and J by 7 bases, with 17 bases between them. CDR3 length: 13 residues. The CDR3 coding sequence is TGTGCCAGCCTAAAAACAGGGAATGTTGAAGCTTTCTTT. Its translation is CASLKTGNVEAFF.

The CDR3 protein is CASSLWGTTGNNSPLHF. In DNA, the CDR3 is TGTGCCAGCAGTTTATGGGGGACAACGGGTAATAATTCACCCCTCCACTTT. The V gene is TRBV28, the J gene TRBJ1-6, with D maybe TRBD1 (6 bases). The length of the CDR3 is 17 residues. CDR1 and CDR2 (germline): MDHEN, SYDVKM. V was pared by 0 bases and J by 5 bases, with 14 bases between.

CDR3 protein: CASSSGQPPGELFF. The CDR3 DNA reads TGTGCCAGCAGCTCGGGACAGCCCCCCGGGGAGCTGTTTTTT. V gene TRBV11-2 combines with J gene TRBJ2-2; 7 positions agree with TRBD1. Germline lookup yields CDR1 SGHAT and CDR2 FQNNGV. The V and J ends lost 4 bases and 6 bases, in that order; junction bases with no gene match: 5. The CDR3 is 14 amino acids.

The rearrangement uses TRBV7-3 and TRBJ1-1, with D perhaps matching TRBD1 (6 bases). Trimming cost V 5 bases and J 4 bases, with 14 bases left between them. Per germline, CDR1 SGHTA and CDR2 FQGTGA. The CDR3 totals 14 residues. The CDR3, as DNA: TGTGCCAGCAGCCCGGTAGCAGGGGCCACTGAAGCTTTCTTT. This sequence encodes CASSPVAGATEAFF.

DNA of the CDR3: TGTGCCAGCAGCTTGGATCTCGGCGCGGGGATTAATTCACCCCTCCACTTT. Its protein product is CASSLDLGAGINSPLHF. The chain links TRBV5-5 to TRBJ1-6; D is uncertain. Germline CDR1 is SGHKS and CDR2 is YYEKEE (reference sequence). The V gene lost 0 bases and the J gene lost 6 bases, with 16 bases spanning the gap. The CDR3 consists of 17 residues.

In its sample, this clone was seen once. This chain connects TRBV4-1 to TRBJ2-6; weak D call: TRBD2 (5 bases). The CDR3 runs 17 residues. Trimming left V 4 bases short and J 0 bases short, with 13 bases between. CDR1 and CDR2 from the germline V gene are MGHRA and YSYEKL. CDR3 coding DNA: TGCGCCAGCAGCCGTCCTCGGGAAAGCTCTGGGGCCAACGTCCTGACTTTC. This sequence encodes CASSRPRESSGANVLTF.

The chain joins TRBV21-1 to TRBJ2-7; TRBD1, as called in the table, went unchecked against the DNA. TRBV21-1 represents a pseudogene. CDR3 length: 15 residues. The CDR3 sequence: CASSSRTGGGPEQYF. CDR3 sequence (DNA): TGTGCCAGCAGCTCCCGGACAGGGGGGGGTCCCGAGCAGTACTTC.

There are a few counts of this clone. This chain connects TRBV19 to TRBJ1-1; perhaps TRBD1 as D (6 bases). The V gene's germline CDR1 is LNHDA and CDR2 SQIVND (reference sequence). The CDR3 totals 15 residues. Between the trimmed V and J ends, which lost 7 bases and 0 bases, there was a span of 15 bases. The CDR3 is CASKRRQGMNTEAFF. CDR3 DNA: TGTGCCAGTAAAAGGCGGCAGGGGATGAACACTGAAGCTTTCTTT.

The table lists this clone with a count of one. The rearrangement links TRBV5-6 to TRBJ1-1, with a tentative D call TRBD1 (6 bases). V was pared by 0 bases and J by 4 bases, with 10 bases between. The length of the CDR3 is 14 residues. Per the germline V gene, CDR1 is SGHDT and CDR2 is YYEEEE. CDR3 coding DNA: TGTGCCAGCAGCTTGGCACAGGGCGGCACTGAAGCTTTCTTT. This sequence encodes CASSLAQGGTEAFF.

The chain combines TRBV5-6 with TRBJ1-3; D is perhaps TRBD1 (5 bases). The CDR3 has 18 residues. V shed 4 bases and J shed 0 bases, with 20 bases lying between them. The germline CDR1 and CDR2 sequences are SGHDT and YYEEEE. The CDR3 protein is CASSGSGARILSGNTIYF. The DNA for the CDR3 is TGTGCCAGCAGCGGAAGTGGGGCTCGGATTCTCTCTGGAAACACCATATATTTT.

The DNA for the CDR3 is TGCGCCAGCAACCGCAACAGGGGGATCTCTGGGGCCAACGTCCTGACTTTC. Its translation is CASNRNRGISGANVLTF. This sequence joins TRBV5-1 and TRBJ2-6; 8 bases are a match to TRBD1. This CDR3 has 17 residues. In germline, CDR1 is SGHRS, CDR2 YFSETQ. The ends lost 6 bases at V and 0 bases at J; junction bases unmatched: 8.

The CDR3 sequence: CATSSTISGNTIYF. For the CDR3, the DNA is TGTGCCACCAGCTCTACGATCTCTGGAAACACCATATATTTT. The chain is built from TRBV15 and TRBJ1-3; D uncertain. V was clipped by 5 bases and J by 0 bases, with 8 bases between them. The germline V gene has CDR1 LNHNV and CDR2 YYDKDF (reference sequence). The CDR3 covers 14 residues.

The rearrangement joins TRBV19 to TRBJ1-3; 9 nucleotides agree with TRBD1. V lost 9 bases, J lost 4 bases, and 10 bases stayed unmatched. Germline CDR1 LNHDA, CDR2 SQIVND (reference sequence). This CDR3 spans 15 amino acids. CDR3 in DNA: TGTGCCAGCAGTTACGACAGGGGGTTCGGAAACACCATATATTTT. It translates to CASSYDRGFGNTIYF.

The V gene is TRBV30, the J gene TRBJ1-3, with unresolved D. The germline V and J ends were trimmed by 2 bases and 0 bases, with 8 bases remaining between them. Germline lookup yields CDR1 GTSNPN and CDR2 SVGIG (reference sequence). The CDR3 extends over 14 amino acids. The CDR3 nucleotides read TGTGCCTGGAGTTTCGGGAACTCTGGAAACACCATATATTTT. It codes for CAWSFGNSGNTIYF. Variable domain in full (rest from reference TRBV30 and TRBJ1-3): SQTIHQWPATLVQPVGSPLSLECTVEGTSNPNLYWYRQAAGRGLQLLFYSVGIGQISSEVPQNLSASRPQDRQFILSSKKLLLSDSGFYLCAWSFGNSGNTIYFGEGSWLTVV.

The CDR3 loop reads CASSEGTGGAGIEKLFF. CDR3 nucleotide sequence: TGTGCCAGCAGTGAAGGGACAGGGGGCGCTGGGATTGAAAAACTGTTTTTT. The chain uses TRBV25-1 and TRBJ1-4; 12 positions agree with TRBD1. V was pared by 2 bases and J by 7 bases, with 8 bases of the junction left unmatched. In germline, CDR1 is MGHDK, CDR2 SYGVNS. This CDR3 has 17 amino acids.